This is a list of T cell receptor beta chains from one sample in a study of shared T cell receptors in the human thymus. The method was immunoSEQ multiplex PCR; TCRdb's version includes in-frame clones alone and lacks a portion of them. The table includes some 640,000 clones, roughly 86% detected once. These data are also associated with another study on human thymus T cells.

The sample taken for sequencing was thymocytes. Receptor source: a boy in the first two years of life with a congenital heart defect. The CDR3 runs from the conserved cysteine through the conserved F or W. Each record gives: clone size, V gene, J gene, D gene, CDR3 DNA, CDR3 protein. D genes are given only for firm matches. Part of the rows lack a size; the others show once, few, many or a class for expanded clones.

abundance: NA; v_gene: TRBV28; j_gene: TRBJ2-7; d_gene: TRBD2; CDR3nt: TGTGCCAGCACATCTGCCCGGGGACTAGCGGAGAGCTCCTACGAGCAGTACTTC; CDR3aa: CASTSARGLAESSYEQYF
abundance: few; v_gene: TRBV30; j_gene: TRBJ2-5; d_gene: NA; CDR3nt: TGTGCCTGGAGTGCCACCCGGGGGATCCAAGAGACCCAGTACTTC; CDR3aa: CAWSATRGIQETQYF
abundance: NA; v_gene: TRBV4-3; j_gene: TRBJ1-6; d_gene: NA; CDR3nt: TGCGCCAGCAGCCAGTTGCAATTTATGGGGGGTCTTTCACCCCTCCACTTT; CDR3aa: CASSQLQFMGGLSPLHF
abundance: NA; v_gene: TRBV4-3; j_gene: TRBJ2-1; d_gene: TRBD2; CDR3nt: TGCGCCAGCAGCCAAGCTAGGAGCCTGACTAGCGGGAGGGGCTACAATGAGCAGTTCTTC; CDR3aa: CASSQARSLTSGRGYNEQFF
abundance: NA; v_gene: TRBV15; j_gene: TRBJ1-5; d_gene: NA; CDR3nt: TGTGCCACCAGCAGGTTAAAAGGGGATTACGATCAGCCCCAGCATTTT; CDR3aa: CATSRLKGDYDQPQHF
abundance: NA; v_gene: TRBV5-1; j_gene: TRBJ2-1; d_gene: TRBD2; CDR3nt: TGCGCCAGCAGTCATAGTCCGTGTCTAGCGGCAAATGAGCAGTTCTTC; CDR3aa: CASSHSPCLAANEQFF
abundance: NA; v_gene: TRBV19; j_gene: TRBJ1-5; d_gene: TRBD1; CDR3nt: TGTGCCAGTAGTATAGCGGGACAGGCCAATCAGCCCCAGCATTTT; CDR3aa: CASSIAGQANQPQHF
abundance: once; v_gene: TRBV5-4; j_gene: TRBJ2-1; d_gene: NA; CDR3nt: TGTGCCAGCAGCTTGAGGAGGGAAAGTGAGCAGTTCTTC; CDR3aa: CASSLRRESEQFF
abundance: few; v_gene: TRBV28; j_gene: TRBJ1-2; d_gene: NA; CDR3nt: TGTGCCAGCAGTTTATATGGGCCCAGCGGCTACACCTTC; CDR3aa: CASSLYGPSGYTF
abundance: NA; v_gene: TRBV27; j_gene: TRBJ2-1; d_gene: TRBD2; CDR3nt: TGTGCCAGCAGTTTACTCAGACTAGCGGGGTACAATGAGCAGTTCTTC; CDR3aa: CASSLLRLAGYNEQFF
abundance: NA; v_gene: TRBV5-6; j_gene: TRBJ1-5; d_gene: NA; CDR3nt: TGTGCCAGCAGCTTGGGTGAAAGGGGCTCGAAACAACGGAATCAGCCCCAGCATTTT; CDR3aa: CASSLGERGSKQRNQPQHF
abundance: NA; v_gene: TRBV7-8; j_gene: TRBJ2-1; d_gene: TRBD2; CDR3nt: TGTGCCAGCAGCTTTAGGACTAGCGGAAACAATGAGCAGTTCTTC; CDR3aa: CASSFRTSGNNEQFF
abundance: NA; v_gene: TRBV30; j_gene: TRBJ1-5; d_gene: TRBD1; CDR3nt: TGTGCCTGGAGTGTACGATTACAGGGGAATCAGCCCCAGCATTTT; CDR3aa: CAWSVRLQGNQPQHF
abundance: NA; v_gene: TRBV20-1; j_gene: TRBJ2-1; d_gene: NA; CDR3nt: TGCAGTGCTAGACGGGAGAATGAGCAGTTCTTC; CDR3aa: CSARRENEQFF
abundance: NA; v_gene: TRBV5-1; j_gene: TRBJ2-5; d_gene: TRBD1; CDR3nt: TGCGCCAGCAGCCCTCGGACAGGGCAAGAGACCCAGTACTTC; CDR3aa: CASSPRTGQETQYF
abundance: NA; v_gene: TRBV12-5; j_gene: TRBJ1-4; d_gene: TRBD1; CDR3nt: TGTGCTAGTGGTTTGGTACGAGGGGGCCGGGCTAATGAAAAACTGTTTTTT; CDR3aa: CASGLVRGGRANEKLFF
abundance: NA; v_gene: TRBV7-2; j_gene: TRBJ2-7; d_gene: NA; CDR3nt: TGTGCCAGCAGCTTATTAGGTGAGGCCGAGCAGTACTTC; CDR3aa: CASSLLGEAEQYF
abundance: NA; v_gene: TRBV27; j_gene: TRBJ2-2; d_gene: TRBD2; CDR3nt: TGTGCCAGCAGTAGTAGCGGGAGGGCCCTAGAGGCGGAGCTGTTTTTT; CDR3aa: CASSSSGRALEAELFF
abundance: once; v_gene: TRBV27; j_gene: TRBJ2-7; d_gene: NA; CDR3nt: TGTGCCAGCAGCCTGACAGGATCTCATTACGAGCAGTACTTC; CDR3aa: CASSLTGSHYEQYF
abundance: few; v_gene: TRBV27; j_gene: TRBJ2-7; d_gene: NA; CDR3nt: TGTGCCAGCATTCAACGGTCCACCGAGCAGTACTTC; CDR3aa: CASIQRSTEQYF
abundance: NA; v_gene: TRBV13; j_gene: TRBJ2-7; d_gene: NA; CDR3nt: TGTGCCAGCAGTTCCGTAGCGAGGTCCTACGAGCAGTACTTC; CDR3aa: CASSSVARSYEQYF
abundance: NA; v_gene: TRBV7-2; j_gene: TRBJ1-1; d_gene: NA; CDR3nt: TGTGCCAGCAGCTTAGAGCGGGGGGCGGTGGGAGGCACTGAAGCTTTCTTT; CDR3aa: CASSLERGAVGGTEAFF
abundance: NA; v_gene: TRBV6-5; j_gene: TRBJ1-1; d_gene: NA; CDR3nt: TGTGCCAGCAGTACGCGACCGGAGTCGGACACTGAAGCTTTCTTT; CDR3aa: CASSTRPESDTEAFF
abundance: NA; v_gene: TRBV25-1; j_gene: TRBJ2-3; d_gene: NA; CDR3nt: TGTGCCAGCAGCGGAGGAACAGGGAAGGGGTACACAGATACGCAGTATTTT; CDR3aa: CASSGGTGKGYTDTQYF
abundance: NA; v_gene: TRBV28; j_gene: TRBJ1-2; d_gene: NA; CDR3nt: TGTGCCAGCAGGCGTACAGGGTTGGGAGGCTACACCTTC; CDR3aa: CASRRTGLGGYTF
abundance: NA; v_gene: TRBV7-9; j_gene: TRBJ1-2; d_gene: TRBD1; CDR3nt: TGTGCCAGCAGCTTATCGCCTGGGACAGGCTATGGCTACACCTTC; CDR3aa: CASSLSPGTGYGYTF
abundance: NA; v_gene: TRBV7-9; j_gene: TRBJ1-2; d_gene: TRBD1; CDR3nt: TGTGCCAGCAGCGGCCCCCACAGGGGTCTATGGGATCCGTATGGCTACACCTTC; CDR3aa: CASSGPHRGLWDPYGYTF
abundance: few; v_gene: TRBV19; j_gene: TRBJ1-3; d_gene: NA; CDR3nt: TGTGCCAGTAGTTCCCGACGGAGACCGCCTGGAAACACCATATATTTT; CDR3aa: CASSSRRRPPGNTIYF
abundance: NA; v_gene: TRBV28; j_gene: TRBJ1-5; d_gene: NA; CDR3nt: TGTGCCAGCAGTTTGAGGTACCACAATCAGCCCCAGCATTTT; CDR3aa: CASSLRYHNQPQHF
abundance: NA; v_gene: TRBV29-1; j_gene: TRBJ2-3; d_gene: TRBD2; CDR3nt: TGCAGCGTTGCCCCAAATAGAACAGGGAGTCGGCCTAGCGGGAGGGCCTGGGGCGGGTGTACGCAGTATTTT; CDR3aa: CSVAPNRTGSRPSGRAWGGCTQYF
abundance: NA; v_gene: TRBV27; j_gene: TRBJ1-2; d_gene: NA; CDR3nt: TGTGCCAGCAGTTTATCGCCAGGGGTTAACTATGGCTACACCTTC; CDR3aa: CASSLSPGVNYGYTF
abundance: NA; v_gene: TRBV7-9; j_gene: TRBJ1-2; d_gene: NA; CDR3nt: TGTGCCAGCAGCCCTACCGCAGGGACATCATACTATGGCTACACCTTC; CDR3aa: CASSPTAGTSYYGYTF
abundance: few; v_gene: TRBV4-3; j_gene: TRBJ2-3; d_gene: NA; CDR3nt: TGCGCCAGCAGCCCCCTGTTACGGCCTGGGGGCCCCACAGATACGCAGTATTTT; CDR3aa: CASSPLLRPGGPTDTQYF
abundance: NA; v_gene: TRBV5-1; j_gene: TRBJ2-5; d_gene: NA; CDR3nt: TGCGCCAGCAGCTTTCAGGCTTATGGAGAGACCCAGTACTTC; CDR3aa: CASSFQAYGETQYF
abundance: NA; v_gene: TRBV27; j_gene: TRBJ1-2; d_gene: TRBD1; CDR3nt: TGTGCCAGCAGGCATACCCACGGACAGGACGATGGCTACACCTTC; CDR3aa: CASRHTHGQDDGYTF
abundance: NA; v_gene: TRBV5-4; j_gene: TRBJ2-7; d_gene: NA; CDR3nt: TGTGCCAGCAGCCCGAGCAACCCCTACGAGCAGTACTTC; CDR3aa: CASSPSNPYEQYF
abundance: NA; v_gene: TRBV7-2; j_gene: TRBJ1-2; d_gene: TRBD1; CDR3nt: TGTGCCAGCAGCTCCAGAATACTCCGGGACAGGGGGCCAATCTTTGGCTACACCTTC; CDR3aa: CASSSRILRDRGPIFGYTF
abundance: NA; v_gene: TRBV4-3; j_gene: TRBJ1-3; d_gene: NA; CDR3nt: TGCGCCAGCAGCCAAGATTTTATAGGAGGGACTGACCTCCTCTCTGGAAACACCATATATTTT; CDR3aa: CASSQDFIGGTDLLSGNTIYF
abundance: NA; v_gene: TRBV25-1; j_gene: TRBJ1-1; d_gene: NA; CDR3nt: TGTGCCAGCAGTGAATCGGGGGAGAACACTGAAGCTTTCTTT; CDR3aa: CASSESGENTEAFF
abundance: few; v_gene: TRBV23-1; j_gene: TRBJ2-7; d_gene: TRBD1; CDR3nt: TGCGCCAGCAGTCTAGAAGTCGGGGACAGTCATCCCGAGCAGTACTTC; CDR3aa: CASSLEVGDSHPEQYF
abundance: NA; v_gene: TRBV16; j_gene: TRBJ1-5; d_gene: NA; CDR3nt: TGTGCCAGCAGCCAATCTCGAGGGCAAGATCAGCCCCAGCATTTT; CDR3aa: CASSQSRGQDQPQHF
abundance: once; v_gene: TRBV6-5; j_gene: TRBJ1-2; d_gene: NA; CDR3nt: TGTGCCAGCAGTTACTCGGGGGGTAACTATGGCTACACCTTC; CDR3aa: CASSYSGGNYGYTF
abundance: NA; v_gene: TRBV2; j_gene: TRBJ2-1; d_gene: TRBD1; CDR3nt: TGTGCCAGACGGGACAGGGTCTACAATGAGCAGTTCTTC; CDR3aa: CARRDRVYNEQFF
abundance: NA; v_gene: TRBV4-2; j_gene: TRBJ2-1; d_gene: TRBD2; CDR3nt: TGTGCCAGCAGCCAAGAGTATAGGACTAGCGACCCCTACAATGAGCAGTTCTTC; CDR3aa: CASSQEYRTSDPYNEQFF